This TCR beta chain comes out of a study of T-cell memory formation after mild COVID-19. From the 5' RACE reads, TCRdb called clonotypes with MiXCR, one entry per CDR3 protein. The table lists roughly 560,000 distinct CDR3 sequences, 20% of them singletons. Trimming pared 1 base from V and 3 bases from J, leaving 12 bases between. The V gene's germline CDR1 is LNHNV and CDR2 YYDKDF (reference sequence). The CDR3 contains 15 residues. The chain uses TRBV15 and TRBJ1-1, with D perhaps matching TRBD1 (5 bases). The material sequenced was PBMCs or a T cell subset sorted from them (not recorded which). The TCR was taken from an adult woman who had mild COVID-19 (a few samples of this study predate the infection). Cell type and time point are not known. The CDR3 spells CATSRATLGDTEAFF. For the CDR3, the DNA is TGTGCCACCAGCAGAGCAACCTTAGGGGACACTGAAGCTTTCTTT.